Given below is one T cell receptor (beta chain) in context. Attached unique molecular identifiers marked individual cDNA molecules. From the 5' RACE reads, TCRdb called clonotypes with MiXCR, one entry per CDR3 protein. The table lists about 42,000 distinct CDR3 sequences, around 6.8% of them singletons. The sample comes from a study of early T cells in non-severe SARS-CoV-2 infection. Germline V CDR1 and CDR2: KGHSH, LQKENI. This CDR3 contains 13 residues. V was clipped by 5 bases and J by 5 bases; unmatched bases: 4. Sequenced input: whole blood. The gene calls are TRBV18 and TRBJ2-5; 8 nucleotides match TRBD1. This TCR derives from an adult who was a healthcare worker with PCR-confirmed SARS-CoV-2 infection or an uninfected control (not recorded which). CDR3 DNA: TGTGCCAGCTCAGGGGGACAGGAGGAGACCCAGTACTTC. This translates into CASSGGQEETQYF.